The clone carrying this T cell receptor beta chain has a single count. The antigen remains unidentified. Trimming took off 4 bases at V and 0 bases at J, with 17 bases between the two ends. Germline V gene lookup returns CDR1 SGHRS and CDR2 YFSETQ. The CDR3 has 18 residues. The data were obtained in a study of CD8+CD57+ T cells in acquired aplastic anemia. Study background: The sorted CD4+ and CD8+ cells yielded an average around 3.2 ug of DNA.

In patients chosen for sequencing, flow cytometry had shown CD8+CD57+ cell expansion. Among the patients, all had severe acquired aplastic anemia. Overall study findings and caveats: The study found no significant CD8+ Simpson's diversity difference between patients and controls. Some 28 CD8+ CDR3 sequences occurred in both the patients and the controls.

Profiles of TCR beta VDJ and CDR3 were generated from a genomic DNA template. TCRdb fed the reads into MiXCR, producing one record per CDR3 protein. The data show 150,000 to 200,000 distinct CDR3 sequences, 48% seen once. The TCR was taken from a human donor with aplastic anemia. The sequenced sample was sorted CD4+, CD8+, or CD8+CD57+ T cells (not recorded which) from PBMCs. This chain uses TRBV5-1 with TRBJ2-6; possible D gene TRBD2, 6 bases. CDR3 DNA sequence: TGCGCCAGCAGCATCAGTGGGGGGTTAGTCTCTGGGGCCAACGTCCTGACTTTC. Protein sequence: CASSISGGLVSGANVLTF.